This note documents a single T cell receptor (beta chain) sequence. This specimen comes from a study of blood T cell repertoires in COVID-19. The V segment lost 2 bases and the J segment 0 bases; nucleotides outside the gene matches: 0. The germline V gene has CDR1 SGHVS and CDR2 FNYEAQ. The CDR3 has 15 amino acids. Sequenced by immunoSEQ multiplex PCR; TCRdb stores in-frame clones only, minus some. The sample shows 150,000 to 200,000 clones, 89% of them seen only once. This TCR was recovered from a woman between 40 and 55 years old with acute COVID-19. V is TRBV7-6 and J is TRBJ2-2; 7 nucleotides agree with TRBD2. The sequencing input was PBMCs or T cells enriched from blood (not recorded which). Written as DNA, the CDR3 is TGTGCCAGCAGCTTACTAGCGGCGAACACCGGGGAGCTGTTTTTT. Its protein is CASSLLAANTGELFF.